This T cell receptor beta chain is from a study of CD8+ T cells in alopecia areata. Study-level background: Administration of oral tofacitinib to treated patients was at 5 to 10 mg twice daily.

This clone appeared once. The antigen is not known. Whole-study results and caveats: Higher clonality and more expanded CD8+ clones appeared in lesional than normal scalp.

The CDR3 is 17 amino acids. The J segment lost 5 bases and the V segment lost 1 base, leaving 6 bases of the junction unmatched. Germline values: CDR1 SGHAT, CDR2 FQNNGV. As the sequencing template, cDNA was produced by extracting RNA and reverse transcribing it. The data were produced by immunoSEQ multiplex PCR, yet TCRdb's version contains in-frame clones alone and is incomplete. The table has about 140,000 clones, roughly 46% seen once. The clonotype originates from a human donor with alopecia areata. The source was CD4+ T cells sorted from blood, collected at week 0. The rearrangement uses TRBV11-2 and TRBJ2-1, with 12 bases that match TRBD2. Here the CDR3 reads CASSLGTSGITHNEQFF. CDR3 coding DNA: TGTGCCAGCAGCTTAGGGACTAGCGGGATCACCCACAATGAGCAGTTCTTC.